These T cell receptor beta chains were read from a single sample in a study of T cells in Graves' hyperthyroidism and ophthalmopathy. One entry per CDR3 protein results from TCRdb running MiXCR on the multiplex PCR reads. Counted here are 660,000 or so distinct CDR3 sequences, roughly 45% occurring once; the ten biggest clones make up 7% to 7.5%. The sequencing sample was made of peripheral blood or thyroid tissue (not recorded which). Every receptor here comes from an adult man with Graves' disease, either hyperthyroidism or ophthalmopathy (not recorded which). The CDR3 runs from the conserved cysteine through the conserved F or W. The D gene is left open where the match is weak. The size field is filled for only some rows; it gives once, few, many or a size class.

D gene | J gene | clone size | V gene | CDR3 protein | CDR3 DNA
NA | TRBJ1-2 | NA | TRBV10-3 | CASSRRDGSYGYTF | TGTGCCAGCAGTCGCCGCGACGGATCCTATGGCTACACCTTC
TRBD1 | TRBJ2-6 | NA | TRBV7-6 | CASTLDRGPGANVLTF | TGTGCCAGCACCTTGGACAGGGGCCCTGGGGCCAACGTCCTGACTTTC
NA | TRBJ1-1 | NA | TRBV25-1 | CASRGGAGWAEAFF | TGTGCCAGTAGGGGGGGGGCAGGGTGGGCTGAAGCTTTCTTT
NA | TRBJ2-7 | NA | TRBV29-1 | CSVSPPTSYEQYF | TGCAGCGTAAGTCCACCTACCAGTTACGAGCAGTACTTC
TRBD1 | TRBJ1-3 | few | TRBV7-9 | CASSFGTGTPGNTIYF | TGTGCCAGCAGCTTCGGGACAGGGACACCTGGAAACACCATATATTTT
TRBD2 | TRBJ2-7 | once | TRBV7-4 | CASAPGGAYEQYF | TGTGCCAGCGCGCCCGGGGGGGCGTACGAGCAGTACTTC
TRBD2 | TRBJ2-5 | NA | TRBV20-1 | CSAFTSGRQETQYF | TGCAGTGCTTTCACTAGCGGGAGACAAGAGACCCAGTACTTC
TRBD1 | TRBJ1-1 | NA | TRBV14 | CASSQRTGRITEAFF | TGTGCCAGCAGCCAGAGGACAGGGAGGATCACTGAAGCTTTCTTT
NA | TRBJ1-1 | many | TRBV12-3/TRBV12-4 | CASSLSWNTEAFF | TGTGCCAGCAGTCTTTCCTGGAACACTGAAGCTTTCTTT
NA | TRBJ1-2 | many | TRBV12-3/TRBV12-4 | CASSPSFYGYTF | TGTGCCAGCAGTCCATCTTTCTATGGCTACACCTTC
NA | TRBJ1-2 | NA | TRBV7-2 | CASSPARIYGYTF | TGTGCCAGCAGCCCCGCAAGAATCTATGGCTACACCTTC